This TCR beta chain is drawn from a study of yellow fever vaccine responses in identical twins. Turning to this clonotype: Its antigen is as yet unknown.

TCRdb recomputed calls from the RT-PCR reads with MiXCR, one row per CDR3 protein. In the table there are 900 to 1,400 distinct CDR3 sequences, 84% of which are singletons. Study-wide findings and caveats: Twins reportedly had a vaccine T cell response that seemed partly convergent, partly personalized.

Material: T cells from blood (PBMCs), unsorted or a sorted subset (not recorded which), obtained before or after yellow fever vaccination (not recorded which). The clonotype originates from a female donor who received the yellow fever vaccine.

The CDR3 region has the DNA TGTGCCAGCAGCCCTGAGGCGGGTTCCTACGAGCAGTACTTC. As protein: CASSPEAGSYEQYF. V and J are TRBV4-2 and TRBJ2-7; possible D gene TRBD2, 5 bases. The V and J ends lost 4 bases and 1 base respectively, with 11 bases between them. The CDR3 extends over 14 amino acids. Germline CDR1 reads LGHNA; CDR2 reads YNFKEQ.